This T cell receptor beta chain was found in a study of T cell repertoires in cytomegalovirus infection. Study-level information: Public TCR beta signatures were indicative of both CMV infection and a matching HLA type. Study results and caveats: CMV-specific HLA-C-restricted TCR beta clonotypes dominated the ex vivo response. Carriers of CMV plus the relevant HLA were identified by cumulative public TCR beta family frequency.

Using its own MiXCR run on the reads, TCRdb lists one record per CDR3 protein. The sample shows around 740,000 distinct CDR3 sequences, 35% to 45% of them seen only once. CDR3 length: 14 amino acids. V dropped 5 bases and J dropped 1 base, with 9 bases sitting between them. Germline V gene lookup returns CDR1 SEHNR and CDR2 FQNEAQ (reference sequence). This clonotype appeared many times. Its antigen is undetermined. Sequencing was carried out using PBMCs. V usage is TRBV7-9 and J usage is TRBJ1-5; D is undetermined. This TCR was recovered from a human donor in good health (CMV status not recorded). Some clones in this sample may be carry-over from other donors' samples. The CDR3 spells CASSRGGSNQPQHF. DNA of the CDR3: TGTGCCAGCAGCCGGGGTGGAAGCAATCAGCCCCAGCATTTT.